In its sample, the clone carrying this T cell receptor beta chain was seen many times. These data originate in a study of CD8+CD57+ T cells in acquired aplastic anemia. Germline CDR1 MNHNS, CDR2 SASEGT. The CDR3 extends over 14 amino acids. Trimming took 6 bases from V and 5 from J; bases not matched to a gene: 2. Profiles of TCR beta VDJ and CDR3 were generated from a genomic DNA template. TCRdb re-called the reads with MiXCR, one entry per CDR3 protein. The sample has about 180,000 distinct CDR3 sequences; about 47% are singletons. This TCR was recovered from a human donor in good health. The sample comprised sorted CD4+, CD8+, or CD8+CD57+ T cells (not recorded which) from PBMCs. The rearrangement links TRBV6-1 to TRBJ2-2; 11 bases line up with TRBD2. The CDR3 DNA reads as TGTGCCAGCAGACGGACTAGCGGGACCGGGGAGCTGTTTTTT. Translating gives CASRRTSGTGELFF.